This TCR beta chain was retrieved from a study of blood T cell repertoires in COVID-19. V lost 0 bases and J lost 8, with 16 bases in between. The CDR3 covers 14 residues. CDR1 and CDR2 (germline): SQVTM, ANQGSEA. Original methodology: Amplification from reference gene primers served as the basis for estimated nucleated cell counts. Repertoires were generated with immunoSEQ multiplex PCR, while TCRdb's copy carries only in-frame clones and drops some. V and J calls plus clone size are reproduced from that table; the DNA served to infer D and trimming. The table shows roughly 270,000 clones, with about four fifths occurring only once.

The chain joins TRBV29-1 to TRBJ1-1, with a tentative D call TRBD1 (5 bases). This clonotype was sampled from a man between 40 and 49 years old who had been exposed to COVID-19. The specimen was PBMCs or T cells enriched from blood (not recorded which). This CDR3 reads CSVEDNIRDSEAFF. CDR3 in DNA: TGCAGCGTTGAAGATAACATCCGGGACTCGGAAGCTTTCTTT.